Shown below are 30 T cell receptor beta chains from a single sample sequenced in a study of OX40 agonist ivuxolimab in advanced cancers. Only in-frame clones appear in the TCRdb table, and some are missing; sequencing was by immunoSEQ multiplex PCR. The sample includes 65,000 to 85,000 clones, around 89% of them seen just once. The material sequenced was CD4+ or CD8+ T cells sorted from blood, taken in a trial of the OX40 agonist ivuxolimab. The receptors were sampled from an adult with an advanced solid tumor such as melanoma, head and neck, liver or kidney cancer.

The V call is TRBV7-9, the J call TRBJ2-7; D is unresolved. Germline V gene lookup returns CDR1 SEHNR and CDR2 FQNEAQ (reference sequence). Trimming removed 1 base from V and 3 bases from J, with 4 bases in between. CDR3 length equals 12 residues. DNA for the CDR3: TGTGCCAGCAGCTTAGAGTTCTACGAGCAGTACTTC. It specifies CASSLEFYEQYF. The entire variable domain, with the rest obtained from reference TRBV7-9 and TRBJ2-7, is as follows: DTGVSQNPRHKITKRGQNVTFRCDPISEHNRLYWYRQTLGQGPEFLTYFQNEAQLEKSRLLSDRFSAERPKGSFSTLEIQRTEQGDSAMYLCASSLEFYEQYFGPGTRLTVT.

This clone turned up a few times. The chain uses TRBV19 and TRBJ1-6, with a tentative D call TRBD1 (5 bases). CDR1 and CDR2 (germline): LNHDA, SQIVND (reference sequence). This CDR3 region has 13 residues. V shed 6 bases and J shed 6 bases, with 9 bases lying between them. This chain's CDR3 is CASRMTVNSPLHF. CDR3 in DNA: TGTGCCAGTAGGATGACAGTTAATTCACCCCTCCACTTT.

The J gene is TRBJ2-3, the V gene TRBV6-1; D could derive from TRBD1 or TRBD2 (5 bases each). Trimming took off 6 bases at V and 0 bases at J, with 13 bases between the two ends. Germline values: CDR1 MNHNS, CDR2 SASEGT. The CDR3 is 15 residues long. The CDR3 reads CASRAGTFSTDTQYF. DNA of the CDR3: TGTGCCAGCAGAGCAGGGACCTTCAGCACAGATACGCAGTATTTT.

This clone was found a few times. Here the CDR3 DNA reads TGTGCCAGCAAAACTAGCGGGGGACCCGGGTCCTACAATGAGCAGTTCTTC. This encodes CASKTSGGPGSYNEQFF. The chain combines TRBV7-8 with TRBJ2-1; 11 nucleotides agree with TRBD2. With 7 bases clipped from V and 1 base from J, the junction kept 9 bases outside the gene matches. CDR1 is SGHVS and CDR2 is FQNEAQ in the germline V gene. This CDR3 contains 17 residues.

The genes are TRBV25-1 and TRBJ2-3; D is unclear. CDR3 length equals 13 residues. Trimming shortened V by 7 bases and J by 2 bases, and 10 bases separated the two germline ends. The germline gives CDR1 MGHDK, CDR2 SYGVNS. The CDR3 DNA reads as TGTGCCAGCACCGGGCCGAACACAGATACGCAGTATTTT. It is translated as CASTGPNTDTQYF. The full variable domain, with the rest looked up from reference TRBV25-1 and TRBJ2-3, is EADIYQTPRYLVIGTGKKITLECSQTMGHDKMYWYQQDPGMELHLIHYSYGVNSTEKGDLSSESTVSRIRTEHFPLTLESARPSHTSQYLCASTGPNTDTQYFGPGTRLTVL.

This chain joins TRBV5-1 and TRBJ2-3, with 9 nucleotides matching TRBD1. Trimming at V came to 6 bases and at J to 2 bases, leaving 7 bases not matched to a gene. Germline assignment: CDR1 SGHRS and CDR2 YFSETQ. This CDR3 has 15 amino acids. CDR3 coding DNA: TGCGCCAGCAACCTCCTACAGGGGGCCACAGATACGCAGTATTTT. Its translation: CASNLLQGATDTQYF.

The genes are TRBV29-1 and TRBJ2-5, with D perhaps matching TRBD2 (6 bases). The J call may be in error: the DNA end matches TRBJ2-7 better. Germline-derived CDR1 and CDR2 are SQVTM and ANQGSEA. CDR3 length: 12 amino acids. The DNA of the CDR3 is TGCAGCCTTGGGGGAGGAACCTACGAGCAGTACTTC. Translating it yields CSLGGGTYEQYF.

V and J are TRBV5-1 and TRBJ2-2; 12 positions agree with TRBD2. Trimming took 4 bases from V and 2 from J; bases not matched to a gene: 3. There are 16 residues in the CDR3. CDR1 is SGHRS and CDR2 is YFSETQ in the germline V gene. As DNA, the CDR3 is TGCGCCAGCAGCGTACTAGCGGGGGGAAACACCGGGGAGCTGTTTTTT. This codes for CASSVLAGGNTGELFF.

In this sample, this clone turned up once. The chain uses TRBV6-5 and TRBJ1-2; no clear D gene. The CDR3 extends over 13 amino acids. Per germline, CDR1 MNHEY and CDR2 SVGAGI. Trimming shortened V by 7 bases and J by 8 bases, and 17 bases separated the two germline ends. The CDR3 loop reads CASTPAGREGYTF. The CDR3 DNA sequence: TGTGCCAGCACCCCTGCTGGGCGTGAAGGCTACACCTTC.

The CDR3 here is CSVGSDRETDTQYF. The CDR3 DNA sequence: TGCAGCGTTGGTTCGGACAGGGAAACAGATACGCAGTATTTT. This sequence joins TRBV29-1 and TRBJ2-3, with 8 bases fitting TRBD1. V lost 4 bases, J lost 3 bases, and 6 bases stayed unmatched. Germline-derived CDR1 and CDR2 are SQVTM and ANQGSEA. The CDR3 is made up of 14 amino acids.

This chain uses TRBV19 with TRBJ1-2; D remains ambiguous. V dropped 9 bases and J dropped 4 bases, with 9 bases sitting between them. Per germline, CDR1 LNHDA and CDR2 SQIVND (reference sequence). This CDR3 has 11 residues. CDR3 sequence: CARLGLYGYTF. The CDR3 nucleotides are TGTGCCAGACTTGGGCTCTATGGCTACACCTTC.

The chain's CDR3 is CASSPGPVPGELFF. CDR3 bases: TGTGCCAGCTCACCCGGACCTGTCCCCGGGGAGCTGTTTTTT. The V gene is TRBV18, the J gene TRBJ2-2, with D uncertain. The germline gives CDR1 KGHSH, CDR2 LQKENI. This CDR3 is 14 amino acids long. Between the trimmed V and J ends, which lost 3 bases and 6 bases, there was a span of 11 bases.

The chain carries TRBV10-2 and TRBJ2-7, with D perhaps matching TRBD1 (6 bases). The CDR3 sequence is 14 residues long. Germline lookup yields CDR1 WSHSY and CDR2 SAAADI. V was clipped by 11 bases and J by 7 bases, with 24 bases between them. CDR3 DNA: TGCGCCGCAGGCCCAGACAGGTTAATGTTGGAGCAGTACTTC. This gives the protein CAAGPDRLMLEQYF.

J is TRBJ1-1 and V is TRBV2; D uncertain. The CDR3 spans 13 residues. V dropped 4 bases and J dropped 2 bases, with 8 bases sitting between them. The germline V gene has CDR1 SNHLY and CDR2 FYNNEI. The CDR3 sequence: CASSVLSNTEAFF. CDR3 nucleotides: TGTGCCAGCAGTGTTCTCAGTAACACTGAAGCTTTCTTT.

The chain carries TRBV7-9 and TRBJ2-6, with 9 nucleotides matching TRBD1. Germline lookup yields CDR1 SEHNR and CDR2 FQNEAQ (reference sequence). The CDR3 is 17 amino acids. The J segment lost 0 bases and the V segment lost 4 bases, leaving 4 bases of the junction unmatched. The CDR3 reads CASSSGQGSSGANVLTF. In DNA form, the CDR3 reads TGTGCCAGCAGCTCGGGACAGGGTAGCTCTGGGGCCAACGTCCTGACTTTC.

The chain couples TRBV6-1 to TRBJ1-2; no firm D call. This CDR3 is built from 14 residues. CDR1 and CDR2 from the germline V gene are MNHNS and SASEGT. The V gene lost 1 base and the J gene lost 1 base, with 7 bases spanning the gap. Here the CDR3 reads CASSEGGNNYGYTF. As DNA, the CDR3 is TGTGCCAGCAGTGAAGGAGGGAATAACTATGGCTACACCTTC.

V is TRBV14 and J is TRBJ2-2; no firm D call. Trimming pared 0 bases from V and 4 bases from J, leaving 6 bases between. Germline CDR1 and CDR2: SGHDN and FVKESK. The CDR3 totals 14 residues. The CDR3 bases are TGTGCCAGCAGCCAAGATGGGTTCACCGGGGAGCTGTTTTTT. Protein sequence: CASSQDGFTGELFF.

This chain joins TRBV19 and TRBJ1-2; D possibly corresponds to TRBD1 (5 bases). Per germline, CDR1 LNHDA and CDR2 SQIVND (reference sequence). The CDR3 is 15 amino acids. Trimming left V 6 bases short and J 2 bases short, with 16 bases between. CDR3 sequence reads: CASRLPRDRNYGYTF. Here the CDR3 DNA reads TGTGCCAGTAGGCTTCCCCGGGACCGAAACTATGGCTACACCTTC.

The CDR3 bases are TGTGCCAGCAGTTGGGACAGGGGTCTCACAGATACGCAGTATTTT. Protein sequence: CASSWDRGLTDTQYF. This chain connects TRBV6-5 to TRBJ2-3, with 10 nucleotides matching TRBD1. Germline V gene data show CDR1 as MNHEY and CDR2 as SVGAGI. The CDR3 is 15 residues long. The junction had 3 bases not matched to a gene; V was cut back by 4 bases and J by 2 bases.

This clone has only a few counts. The V call is TRBV9, the J call TRBJ2-1; maybe TRBD2 (7 bases). In germline, CDR1 is SGDLS, CDR2 YYNGEE. CDR3 size: 16 residues. The germline V and J ends were trimmed by 0 bases and 7 bases, with 17 bases remaining between them. Here the CDR3 reads CASSVGGKGRGNEQFF. CDR3 coding DNA: TGTGCCAGCAGCGTAGGAGGTAAGGGGAGGGGGAATGAGCAGTTCTTC. The variable domain in full, with the rest retrieved from reference TRBV9 and TRBJ2-1, is DSGVTQTPKHLITATGQRVTLRCSPRSGDLSVYWYQQSLDQGLQFLIQYYNGEERAKGNILERFSAQQFPDLHSELNLSSLELGDSALYFCASSVGGKGRGNEQFFGPGTRLTVL.

J is TRBJ1-1 and V is TRBV4-2, with 9 nucleotides matching TRBD1. From germline, CDR1 is LGHNA and CDR2 YNFKEQ. The CDR3 is made up of 13 amino acids. V lost 4 bases to trimming and J lost 3 bases; unmatched junction nucleotides: 0. Written as DNA, the CDR3 is TGTGCCAGCAGCCGGGACAGGGACACTGAAGCTTTCTTT. The encoded protein is CASSRDRDTEAFF.

This chain links TRBV12-5 with TRBJ2-3; no reliable D call. Germline CDR1 reads LGHNT; CDR2 reads FRNRAP. The CDR3 contains 9 residues. Trimming pared 6 bases from V and 9 bases from J, leaving 4 bases between. This chain's CDR3 is CASGPTQYF. DNA of the CDR3: TGTGCTAGTGGCCCCACGCAGTATTTT. The full variable domain, its missing parts supplied by reference TRBV12-5 and TRBJ2-3, is DARVTQTPRHKVTEMGQEVTMRCQPILGHNTVFWYRQTMMQGLELLAYFRNRAPLDDSGMPKDRFSAEMPDATLATLKIQPSEPRDSAVYFCASGPTQYFGPGTRLTVL.

The chain carries TRBV2 and TRBJ1-6; 8 bases agree with TRBD1. The CDR3 has 15 residues. J was trimmed by 6 bases and V by 8 bases; bases with no gene match: 9. From germline, CDR1 is SNHLY and CDR2 FYNNEI. The chain's CDR3 is CASADRQGLNSPLHF. The CDR3 DNA is TGTGCCAGCGCCGACCGACAGGGGCTTAATTCACCCCTCCACTTT.

The chain links TRBV7-8 to TRBJ2-7; unclear D gene. Trimming removed 5 bases at V and 11 bases at J, with 16 bases between. The length of the CDR3 is 12 residues. Germline V gene lookup returns CDR1 SGHVS and CDR2 FQNEAQ. The DNA of the CDR3 is TGTGCCAGCAGCCAACTCAGAGGTTCAGAGTACTTC. Its translation is CASSQLRGSEYF.

The chain links TRBV2 to TRBJ2-2; 15 positions agree with TRBD2. The CDR3 contains 15 residues. Germline CDR1 SNHLY, CDR2 FYNNEI. Trimming took 6 bases from V and 5 from J; bases not matched to a gene: 1. The CDR3 DNA reads as TGTGCCAGCAGGGGGACTAGCGGGGGGACCGGGGAGCTGTTTTTT. The encoded protein is CASRGTSGGTGELFF.

V and J are TRBV27 and TRBJ1-5; the D gene is possibly TRBD1 (6 bases). Deletions cut 5 bases from V and 6 bases from J, with 14 bases between. Per germline, CDR1 MNHEY and CDR2 SMNVEV (reference sequence). This CDR3 has 14 residues. CDR3 protein: CASSIQGRGQPQHF. In DNA, the CDR3 is TGTGCCAGCAGTATACAGGGAAGGGGTCAGCCCCAGCATTTT.

V gene TRBV2 combines with J gene TRBJ2-1, with 12 positions matching TRBD2. This CDR3 is 13 amino acids long. CDR1 and CDR2 from the germline V gene are SNHLY and FYNNEI. Germline trimming cut 11 bases from V and 6 bases from J; bases unmatched to any gene: 5. The CDR3 sequence is CAGGLAGSNEQFF. DNA of the CDR3: TGTGCCGGCGGACTAGCGGGGTCCAATGAGCAGTTCTTC.

This chain connects TRBV27 to TRBJ1-4; 7 bases fit TRBD1. The germline gives CDR1 MNHEY, CDR2 SMNVEV (reference sequence). With 6 bases clipped from V and 6 bases from J, the junction kept 10 bases outside the gene matches. The CDR3 contains 15 residues. Here the CDR3 DNA reads TGTGCCAGCAGCCCTTCCCGGGGACAGTATGAAAAACTGTTTTTT. This sequence encodes CASSPSRGQYEKLFF. Full variable domain (remainder filled in from reference TRBV27 and TRBJ1-4): EAQVTQNPRYLITVTGKKLTVTCSQNMNHEYMSWYRQDPGLGLRQIYYSMNVEVTDKGDVPEGYKVSRKEKRNFPLILESPSPNQTSLYFCASSPSRGQYEKLFFGSGTQLSVL.

This rearrangement joins TRBV6-1 to TRBJ1-4; a weak D match, TRBD1 (6 bases). V was shortened by 2 bases and J by 5 bases, with 9 bases between the two germline ends. This CDR3 is 14 amino acids long. CDR1 is MNHNS and CDR2 is SASEGT in the germline V gene. CDR3: CASSEWTANEKLFF. DNA for the CDR3: TGTGCCAGCAGTGAATGGACAGCGAATGAAAAACTGTTTTTT.

The chain has TRBV2 and TRBJ1-6; 7 positions match TRBD1. The CDR3 has 13 residues. Germline V lookup: CDR1 SNHLY, CDR2 FYNNEI. Trimming took 10 bases from V and 8 from J; bases not matched to a gene: 8. The CDR3 DNA reads as TGTGCCACGCGACAGGGCCGGGATTCACCCCTCCACTTT. Encoded protein: CATRQGRDSPLHF.